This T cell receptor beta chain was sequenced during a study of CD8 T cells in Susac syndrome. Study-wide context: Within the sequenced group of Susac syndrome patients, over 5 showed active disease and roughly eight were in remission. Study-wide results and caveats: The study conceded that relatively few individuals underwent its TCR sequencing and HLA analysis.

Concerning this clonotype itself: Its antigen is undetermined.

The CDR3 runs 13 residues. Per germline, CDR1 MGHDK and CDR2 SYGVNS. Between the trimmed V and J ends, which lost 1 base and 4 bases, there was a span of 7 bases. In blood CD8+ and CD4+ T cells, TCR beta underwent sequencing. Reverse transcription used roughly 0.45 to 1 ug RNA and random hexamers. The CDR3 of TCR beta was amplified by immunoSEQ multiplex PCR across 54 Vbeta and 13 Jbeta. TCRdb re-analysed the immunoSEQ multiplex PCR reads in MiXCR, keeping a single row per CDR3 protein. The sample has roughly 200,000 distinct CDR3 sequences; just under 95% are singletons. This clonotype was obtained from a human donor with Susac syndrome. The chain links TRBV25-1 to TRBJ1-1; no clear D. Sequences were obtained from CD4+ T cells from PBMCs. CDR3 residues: CASSESWVTEAFF. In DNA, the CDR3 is TGTGCCAGCAGTGAATCGTGGGTCACTGAAGCTTTCTTT.